What follows are 14 T cell receptor beta chains derived from one specimen sequenced in a study of regulatory T cells in long-lasting Graves disease. The time point denotes: newly diagnosed GD, antithyroid drugs for less than 3 months. PBMC RNA served as the TCR library source. Researchers made TCR beta libraries by using iRepertoire HTBI primers and running Arm-PCR on CDR3 regions. TCRdb reprocessed the multiplex PCR reads with MiXCR, giving one entry per CDR3 protein. This repertoire shows 400,000 to 650,000 distinct CDR3 sequences, about 15% found once; its top ten account for around a quarter. The sample was also linked to a second study, of T cells in Graves' hyperthyroidism and ophthalmopathy.

The sample consisted of peripheral blood mononuclear cells (PBMCs), taken at new diagnosis, from a patient treated with antithyroid drugs. These receptors all stem from a woman aged 40 to 65 with Graves disease.

This clonotype has more than one count but fewer than ten. V usage is TRBV5-1 and J usage is TRBJ1-3, with D perhaps matching TRBD1 (5 bases). In germline, CDR1 is SGHRS, CDR2 YFSETQ. V gave up 4 bases and J gave up 13 bases, with 15 bases separating them. The CDR3 length is 12 residues. The DNA of the CDR3 is TGCGCCAGCAGCCCGGAGCAGGGCGGGATATATTTT. Protein product: CASSPEQGGIYF.

This clonotype was seen ten or more times. The rearrangement joins TRBV28 to TRBJ1-1; D is ambiguous. Per germline, CDR1 MDHEN and CDR2 SYDVKM. Trimming took 5 bases from V and 4 from J, leaving 20 bases between them. The CDR3 sequence is 16 residues long. The CDR3 bases are TGTGCCAGCAGTCCTTTGTCGGGTTTTAAAGGCACTGAAGCTTTCTTT. Amino acid sequence: CASSPLSGFKGTEAFF.

Points on this clonotype: The DNA is omitted, as the CDR3 cannot be located on it reliably, and the CDR3 follows TCRdb's listing. J is TRBJ2-7 and V is TRBV11-2; the table's D call, TRBD1, has no DNA check behind it. In germline, CDR1 is SGHAT, CDR2 FQNNGV. The CDR3 region is 20 residues in length, termini included. The CDR3 sequence: CASSFYICSAGDTITYEQYF.

V is TRBV6-2 or TRBV6-3 and J is TRBJ2-1, with 8 bases identical to TRBD2. The length of the CDR3 is 14 residues. J lost 9 bases, V lost 4 bases, and 8 bases had no gene match. Germline V gene lookup returns CDR1 MNHEY and CDR2 SVGEGT. The CDR3 spells CASSSAGGPGEQFF. CDR3 in DNA: TGTGCCAGCAGTTCCGCGGGGGGCCCGGGTGAGCAGTTCTTC.

This clonotype was counted many times. This rearrangement joins TRBV10-3 to TRBJ1-5; D not certain. CDR3 length: 14 amino acids. Trimming took off 2 bases at V and 1 base at J, with 6 bases between the two ends. CDR1 is ENHRY, CDR2 SYGVKD, per germline. CDR3: CAISEDASNQPQHF. DNA for the CDR3: TGTGCCATCAGTGAGGATGCGAGCAATCAGCCCCAGCATTTT.

Concerning this clonotype itself: A far larger clone is just one base off, so this is likely a read error. The DNA for the CDR3 is TGTGCGAAAGGGACAGGGGGCGCGGGAGGGACTGAAGCTTTCTTT. Its protein is CAKGTGGAGGTEAFF. V usage is TRBV2 and J usage is TRBJ2-3; 12 bases map to TRBD1. With the DNA end fitting TRBJ1-1 better, the J assignment may be wrong. The CDR3 has 15 amino acids. CDR1 and CDR2 from the germline V gene are SNHLY and FYNNEI.

The table lists this clonotype with many counts. J is TRBJ2-1 and V is TRBV30; D may be TRBD2 (7 bases). The length of the CDR3 is 18 residues. Trimming took off 1 base at V and 0 bases at J, with 19 bases between the two ends. The germline V gene encodes CDR1 GTSNPN and CDR2 SVGIG (reference sequence). The CDR3 DNA reads as TGTGCCTGGAGTGGCGTGGCGGGGGCCTACATCTCCTACAATGAGCAGTTCTTC. Translating gives CAWSGVAGAYISYNEQFF. Full variable domain (missing parts from reference TRBV30 and TRBJ2-1): SQTIHQWPATLVQPVGSPLSLECTVEGTSNPNLYWYRQAAGRGLQLLFYSVGIGQISSEVPQNLSASRPQDRQFILSSKKLLLSDSGFYLCAWSGVAGAYISYNEQFFGPGTRLTVL.

V usage is TRBV19 and J usage is TRBJ1-2, with a possible D match to TRBD1 (5 bases). This CDR3 is built from 13 residues. CDR1 and CDR2 (germline): LNHDA, SQIVND (reference sequence). The germline V and J ends were trimmed by 5 bases and 4 bases, with 11 bases remaining between them. The CDR3 DNA follows: TGTGCCAGTAGTTTCCGGGACCTCTATGGCTACACCTTC. As protein: CASSFRDLYGYTF.

This clonotype was recorded many times. This CDR3 reads CASSHSLEGKETQYF. CDR3 DNA sequence: TGTGCCAGCAGCCACTCCTTGGAGGGGAAGGAGACCCAGTACTTC. The rearrangement uses TRBV3-1 and TRBJ2-5; tentatively, D is TRBD2 (6 bases). This CDR3 has 15 amino acids. The V gene lost 3 bases and the J gene lost 5 bases, with 16 bases spanning the gap. Germline CDR1 LGHDT, CDR2 YNNKEL (reference sequence).

This clonotype has ten or more counts. The chain couples TRBV11-1 to TRBJ1-4, with D unclear. The V end was cut by 5 bases, the J end by 8 bases, with 15 bases between. Germline V gene lookup returns CDR1 SGHAT and CDR2 FQDESV (reference sequence). The CDR3 is 14 amino acids. The CDR3 sequence is CASSPGRSREKLFF. The CDR3 nucleotides read TGTGCCAGCAGCCCCGGGCGAAGCCGAGAAAAACTGTTTTTT. The entire variable domain, with the rest obtained from reference TRBV11-1 and TRBJ1-4, is as follows: EAEVAQSPRYKITEKSQAVAFWCDPISGHATLYWYRQILGQGPELLVQFQDESVVDDSQLPKDRFSAERLKGVDSTLKIQPAELGDSAMYLCASSPGRSREKLFFGSGTQLSVL.

The gene calls are TRBV19 and TRBJ1-5, with a weak D call TRBD1 (6 bases). The CDR3 spans 15 residues. Trimming removed 5 bases at V and 3 bases at J, with 14 bases between. CDR1 and CDR2 from the germline V gene are LNHDA and SQIVND (reference sequence). CDR3 sequence: CASSEGGGTNQPQHF. CDR3 nucleotide sequence: TGTGCCAGTAGTGAGGGGGGGGGAACCAATCAGCCCCAGCATTTT. Drawing the rest from reference TRBV19 and TRBJ1-5, the complete variable domain is DGGITQSPKYLFRKEGQNVTLSCEQNLNHDAMYWYRQDPGQGLRLIYYSQIVNDFQKGDIAEGYSVSREKKESFPLTVTSAQKNPTAFYLCASSEGGGTNQPQHFGDGTRLSIL.

This clonotype appeared many times. The rearrangement joins TRBV4-1 to TRBJ2-1; 7 positions agree with TRBD2. After removal of 3 bases from V and 6 bases from J, the junction contained 8 bases not matched to a gene. The germline V gene has CDR1 MGHRA and CDR2 YSYEKL. This CDR3 spans 15 amino acids. The CDR3 bases are TGCGCCAGCAGCCAGGGGGGGAGGGCCGGCAATGAGCAGTTCTTC. Translated: CASSQGGRAGNEQFF.

The sample holds a few counts of this clonotype. The rearrangement links TRBV6-1 to TRBJ1-5; D not resolved. Germline V lookup: CDR1 MNHNS, CDR2 SASEGT. With 10 bases removed from V and 4 bases from J, the gap between germline ends came to 20 bases. This CDR3 is 15 amino acids long. The CDR3 bases are TGTGCCACATCGTGGGGTCACCCCGAGAATCAGCCCCAGCATTTT. It translates to CATSWGHPENQPQHF.

This clonotype was seen more than once but under ten times. CDR3 DNA sequence: TGTGCCAGCAGCGTAGCGGGGGCGGACACCGGGGAGCTGTTTTTT. This codes for CASSVAGADTGELFF. This sequence joins TRBV9 and TRBJ2-2; D is possibly TRBD1 or TRBD2 (6 bases each). V dropped 0 bases and J dropped 3 bases, with 9 bases sitting between them. The CDR3 sequence is 15 residues long. Looked up from germline, CDR1 is SGDLS and CDR2 is YYNGEE.